This TCR beta chain is from a study of response to subunit inactivated influenza vaccine. Only a few counts were recorded for this clonotype. The antigen is undetermined. General observations from the study: Seasonal influenza vaccination, on each occasion, was suggested by the authors to recruit few new T cells.

This CDR3 spans 16 amino acids. Germline V gene sequence: CDR1 LGHNA, CDR2 YSLEER. The junction had 4 bases not matched to a gene; V was cut back by 1 base and J by 4 bases. TCRdb reprocessed the RT-PCR reads with MiXCR, giving one entry per CDR3 protein. The sample consists of about 540,000 distinct CDR3 sequences, around 13% of them appearing once. The clonotype was recovered from a man between 50 and 59 years old who received an inactivated influenza vaccine. The rearrangement links TRBV4-3 to TRBJ2-7; 13 nucleotides match TRBD2. Sequencing used PBMCs from blood, obtained approximately 13 days after vaccination. The CDR3 DNA reads TGCGCCAGCAGCCAAGGGAAACTAGCGGGAGGGTACGAGCAGTACTTC. Protein product: CASSQGKLAGGYEQYF.